This T cell receptor beta chain was retrieved from a study of OX40 agonist ivuxolimab in advanced cancers. For the study in its entirety: Ivuxolimab was a fully human IgG2 agonistic monoclonal antibody targeting the costimulatory receptor OX40 (CD134). Intravenous ivuxolimab was administered to patients every 2 weeks at six dose levels: 0.01, 0.1, 0.3, 1.5, 3 and 10 mg/kg. Of the approximately 50 dose-escalation patients, hepatocellular carcinoma was present in around 19, melanoma in some 15, renal cell carcinoma in 9 and head and neck cancer in 9. In the dose-escalation cohort, 82.7% of patients were male, and the mean age was around 60 years, with a range of roughly 23 to 85. Patients were allowed to have had prior anti-PD-1, anti-PD-L1 or anti-CTLA-4 therapy, and 30% to 40% of the dose-escalation patients had previously received checkpoint inhibitors. Partial responses occurred in three dose-escalation patients: two with cutaneous melanoma and one with hepatocellular carcinoma. The purpose of peripheral TCRbeta sequencing was to test whether ivuxolimab changed TCR sequence diversity and led to clonal T-cell expansion. The paper reports the monotherapy dose-escalation portion (N of about 47 patients) of the phase I ivuxolimab trial. Results the study describes overall, beyond this receptor: In the 0.1-3.0 mg/kg groups, partial responders were among the patients with the lowest normalized peripheral clonal expansion, particularly in CD8+ T cells. After ivuxolimab, more expanded clones were found on average in CD8+ T cells than in CD4+ T cells. Antigen specificity was not determined for the clonally expanded peripheral T cells. Low levels of normalized T-cell clonal expansion were also seen in some patients who did not respond. At doses of 0.1 to 3.0 mg/kg, clonal expansion of both CD4+ and CD8+ blood T cells was observed from baseline to week 6.

For sequencing of the TCRbeta CDR3 region, genomic DNA was extracted from the sorted cells. TCRbeta CDR3 regions were sequenced using the immunoSEQ Assay. Held by TCRdb, this immuneACCESS table contains in-frame sequences only and omits some clones. Under half of the omission traces to an unresolved V gene where checked; the cause of the rest is unknown. Counted in this sample were tens of thousands of clones; under 90% of them appeared once. 8% to 13% of the sample belongs to the ten largest clones. Via the germline V gene (reference sequence), CDR1 is WNHNN and CDR2 SYGVQD. Relative to germline, V is 5 bases shorter and J is 6 bases shorter, with 17 bases between their ends. The CDR3, from cysteine to phenylalanine, totals 15 residues. Kept here is only the CDR3 DNA, which spans 45 bases and is read in frame from base 1. On this clone itself: It has no known antigen specificity. One base away there is no much larger clone; base qualities are not given.

Patients with a history of autoimmune disease or receiving systemic immunosuppression were excluded from the trial. In every dose cohort, peripheral blood was drawn for TCR sequencing at baseline, cycle 4 day 1, and cycle 7 day 1. The samples were drawn from a first-in-human, open-label, multicenter phase I dose-escalation trial of ivuxolimab. Adults with locally advanced or metastatic melanoma, renal cell carcinoma, hepatocellular carcinoma or head and neck squamous cell carcinoma were enrolled in the trial. CD4+ and CD8+ T cells were sorted separately from peripheral blood before TCR sequencing. Sequences were derived from CD4+ or CD8+ T cells sorted from blood, sampled in a trial of the OX40 agonist ivuxolimab. The receptor's source is an adult with an advanced solid tumor such as melanoma, head and neck, liver or kidney cancer. This chain is built from TRBV10-1 and TRBJ2-1; the D segment is perhaps TRBD1 or TRBD2, each sharing 5 matched bases. The CDR3 sequence is CASSRIGTGFNEQFF. The base sequence is TGCGCCAGCAGTAGAATCGGGACGGGCTTCAATGAGCAGTTCTTC.